The 24 T cell receptor beta chains given below trace back to one sample, sequenced in a study of T cells after yellow fever vaccination. Using its own MiXCR run on the 5' RACE reads, TCRdb lists one record per CDR3 protein. The table includes 280,000 or so distinct CDR3 sequences, around 9.3% detected once. Sample: CD4+ T cells sorted from PBMCs, taken 5 days after the yellow fever booster vaccination. These receptors originate from a man aged 18 to 29 who received the YFV17D yellow fever vaccine.

This chain uses TRBV6-1 with TRBJ1-2; D gene uncertain. The germline V gene encodes CDR1 MNHNS and CDR2 SASEGT. Trimming removed 8 bases at V and 4 bases at J, with 14 bases between. CDR3 length: 13 amino acids. CDR3 coding DNA: TGTGCCAGCTCCCGAGAACGTACCTATGGCTACACCTTC. This gives the protein CASSRERTYGYTF.

This clonotype occurred a few times. The CDR3 region has the DNA TGTGCCAGCAGTTACTCAGGGGTTAGTAGCACAGATACGCAGTATTTT. It specifies CASSYSGVSSTDTQYF. The rearrangement links TRBV6-6 to TRBJ2-3; possibly TRBD1 for D (5 bases). Germline CDR1 and CDR2: MNHNY and SVGAGI (reference sequence). Between the trimmed V and J ends, which lost 0 bases and 0 bases, there was a span of 10 bases. This CDR3 contains 16 residues.

This chain connects TRBV5-1 to TRBJ1-6; D gene unclear. There are 15 residues in the CDR3. Germline V gives CDR1 SGHRS, CDR2 YFSETQ. V shed 0 bases and J shed 5 bases, with 9 bases lying between them. The CDR3, as DNA: TGCGCCAGCAGCTTGGAGGGTGGCGATAATTCACCCCTCCACTTT. Its translation is CASSLEGGDNSPLHF.

This clonotype was found many times. The rearrangement links TRBV20-1 to TRBJ2-3, with 10 bases aligning to TRBD2. Germline V gene sequence: CDR1 DFQATT, CDR2 SNEGSKA (reference sequence). This CDR3 has 15 amino acids. The V gene end was trimmed by 5 bases and the J gene end by 5 bases; junction bases not matched to a gene: 10. Here the CDR3 reads CSAADSGGAGDTQYF. As DNA, the CDR3 is TGCAGTGCTGCAGACAGCGGGGGGGCGGGAGATACGCAGTATTTT.

The chain employs TRBV6-4 and TRBJ1-5; 8 bases fit TRBD1. Germline V lookup: CDR1 MRHNA, CDR2 SNTAGT. The V segment lost 6 bases and the J segment 2 bases; nucleotides outside the gene matches: 9. The CDR3 is 16 residues long. In DNA form, the CDR3 reads TGTGCCAGCAGGGACAGGGTGGGTTTGGGCAATCAGCCCCAGCATTTT. It yields the protein CASRDRVGLGNQPQHF.

This clonotype was observed a few times. The gene calls are TRBV10-3 and TRBJ2-7, with D possibly matching TRBD2 (5 bases). Germline loops: CDR1 ENHRY, CDR2 SYGVKD. CDR3 length: 13 residues. Trimming took off 6 bases at V and 2 bases at J, with 11 bases between the two ends. In DNA form, the CDR3 reads TGTGCCATCAGGACCGACGGGACCTACGAGCAGTACTTC. Translated, it gives CAIRTDGTYEQYF.

This clonotype came up a few times. The chain uses TRBV18 and TRBJ1-4; 9 bases line up with TRBD1. Germline CDR1 and CDR2: KGHSH and LQKENI. The CDR3 runs to 17 residues. The junction had 9 bases not matched to a gene; V was cut back by 3 bases and J by 4 bases. CDR3 sequence: CASSPRTGEGFNEKLFF. CDR3 in DNA: TGTGCCAGCTCACCGAGGACAGGGGAAGGTTTTAATGAAAAACTGTTTTTT.

The genes are TRBV6-1 and TRBJ1-6; 8 bases agree with TRBD1. The J segment lost 8 bases and the V segment lost 4 bases, leaving 4 bases of the junction unmatched. The CDR3 spans 14 residues. CDR1 and CDR2 (germline): MNHNS, SASEGT. CDR3 protein: CASSVTGVDSPLHF. The CDR3 coding sequence is TGTGCCAGCAGTGTGACAGGGGTTGATTCACCCCTCCACTTT.

The chain carries TRBV2 and TRBJ2-7, with D possibly TRBD1 on 6 matching bases. This CDR3 region has 12 residues. The V end lost 1 base, the J end lost 10 bases, and 11 bases lay between the germline ends. In germline, CDR1 is SNHLY, CDR2 FYNNEI. The CDR3 sequence is CASSEEVDSQYF. The CDR3 bases are TGTGCCAGCAGTGAAGAGGTGGACAGCCAGTACTTC. Filled out from reference TRBV2 and TRBJ2-7, the complete variable domain reads EPEVTQTPSHQVTQMGQEVILRCVPISNHLYFYWYRQILGQKVEFLVSFYNNEISEKSEIFDDQFSVERPDGSNFTLKIRSTKLEDSAMYFCASSEEVDSQYFGPGTRLTVT.

This clonotype was detected only a few times. V usage is TRBV19 and J usage is TRBJ1-1; 11 bases agree with TRBD1. Trimming cost V 5 bases and J 8 bases; bases outside gene matches: 4. The CDR3 length is 13 residues. The germline V gene has CDR1 LNHDA and CDR2 SQIVND (reference sequence). CDR3 amino acids: CASSLGQGAEAFF. The CDR3 DNA is TGTGCCAGTAGTCTCGGACAGGGGGCGGAAGCTTTCTTT.

This clonotype was detected a few times. V usage is TRBV19 and J usage is TRBJ2-5, with 7 bases matching TRBD1. With V trimmed by 5 bases and J by 0 bases, 3 bases remained unmatched. The germline V gene encodes CDR1 LNHDA and CDR2 SQIVND (reference sequence). This CDR3 comprises 14 residues. Here the CDR3 reads CASSEGQHQETQYF. The CDR3, as DNA: TGTGCCAGTAGTGAGGGACAGCACCAAGAGACCCAGTACTTC.

This clonotype came up a few times. J is TRBJ2-7 and V is TRBV2, with TRBD2 as a possible D gene (5 bases). The CDR3 runs to 17 residues. V was shortened by 3 bases and J by 0 bases, with 18 bases between the two germline ends. Germline CDR1 and CDR2: SNHLY and FYNNEI. The DNA for the CDR3 is TGTGCCAGCAGTGACTACTTCAGGACGGGAATCTCCTACGAGCAGTACTTC. Protein sequence: CASSDYFRTGISYEQYF.

The chain recombines TRBV6-1 with TRBJ1-6, with D hard to call. This CDR3 region has 16 residues. V shed 6 bases and J shed 7 bases, with 19 bases lying between them. Germline assignment: CDR1 MNHNS and CDR2 SASEGT. DNA for the CDR3: TGTGCCAGCAGGGAATTGAGTGCCACCTTCAATTCACCCCTCCACTTT. It specifies CASRELSATFNSPLHF.

The V call is TRBV29-1, the J call TRBJ1-2; D unresolved. Germline assignment: CDR1 SQVTM and CDR2 ANQGSEA. The V end was cut by 6 bases, the J end by 3 bases, with 11 bases between. This CDR3 has 12 residues. The CDR3 nucleotides are TGCAGCGTGGAACGGGCCTACTATGGCTACACCTTC. Translating gives CSVERAYYGYTF.

This clonotype was seen more than once but under ten times. The chain joins TRBV2 to TRBJ2-5; 7 bases agree with TRBD2. This CDR3 has 14 amino acids. Germline values: CDR1 SNHLY, CDR2 FYNNEI. The J segment lost 0 bases and the V segment lost 6 bases, leaving 4 bases of the junction unmatched. CDR3 sequence: CASSGLGYQETQYF. The CDR3 nucleotides read TGTGCCAGCAGCGGACTAGGGTACCAAGAGACCCAGTACTTC.

The rearrangement joins TRBV7-2 to TRBJ1-2, with D possibly matching TRBD1 (6 bases). The germline gives CDR1 SGHTA, CDR2 FQGNSA. V was cut by 5 bases and J by 3 bases, with 13 bases left in between. The CDR3 spans 14 residues. CDR3 sequence (DNA): TGTGCCAGCAGCCCCTTCGCAGGGGACTATGGCTACACCTTC. Protein: CASSPFAGDYGYTF.

This clonotype occurred a few times. The chain has TRBV19 and TRBJ2-5; TRBD1 matches at 11 bases. Germline V lookup: CDR1 LNHDA, CDR2 SQIVND (reference sequence). The CDR3 is made up of 15 amino acids. V gave up 4 bases and J gave up 7 bases; unmatched junction bases: 8. The CDR3 sequence is CASSTTGTGGTTQYF. Here the CDR3 DNA reads TGTGCCAGTAGTACAACCGGGACAGGGGGAACGACCCAGTACTTC.

This clonotype was picked up many times. The gene calls are TRBV7-2 and TRBJ2-3; D is unclear. Germline CDR1 SGHTA, CDR2 FQGNSA. Between the trimmed V and J ends, which lost 5 bases and 5 bases, there was a span of 8 bases. The CDR3 extends over 12 amino acids. CDR3 region: CASSPHLDTQYF. CDR3 DNA sequence: TGTGCCAGCAGCCCCCACTTAGATACGCAGTATTTT.

The chain links TRBV7-8 to TRBJ2-3, with D hard to call. V lost 2 bases and J 3 bases, leaving 12 bases between the germline ends. Germline-derived CDR1 and CDR2 are SGHVS and FQNEAQ. The CDR3 sequence is 15 residues long. In DNA, the CDR3 is TGTGCCAGCAGCTTAATCTCGGCTAAGACAGATACGCAGTATTTT. Translated: CASSLISAKTDTQYF.

This clonotype was detected many times. The chain uses TRBV5-1 and TRBJ2-1; D not certain. The CDR3 is 16 residues long. V lost 1 base and J 0 bases, leaving 11 bases between the germline ends. Germline V gives CDR1 SGHRS, CDR2 YFSETQ. CDR3 sequence (DNA): TGCGCCAGCAGCTTGCTCGTATCCCGCTCCTACAATGAGCAGTTCTTC. Amino acids: CASSLLVSRSYNEQFF.

The genes are TRBV12-3 or TRBV12-4 and TRBJ1-3, with D unresolved. Trimming took 6 bases from V and 0 from J, leaving 9 bases between them. This CDR3 is 14 amino acids long. This CDR3 is CASRNQDSGNTIYF. In nucleotides, the CDR3 is TGTGCCAGCAGGAACCAGGACTCTGGAAACACCATATATTTT.

This clonotype was seen many times. The gene calls are TRBV7-2 and TRBJ2-7, with D perhaps being TRBD1 or TRBD2 (5 bases each). With 0 bases removed from V and 6 bases from J, the gap between germline ends came to 9 bases. The CDR3 contains 13 residues. Germline assignment: CDR1 SGHTA and CDR2 FQGNSA. This chain's CDR3 is CASSLARDGEQYV. The CDR3 coding sequence is TGTGCCAGCAGCTTAGCTCGGGACGGCGAGCAGTACGTC.

This chain uses TRBV15 with TRBJ1-2; D might be TRBD1 (6 bases). CDR3 length equals 14 residues. V dropped 0 bases and J dropped 8 bases, with 13 bases sitting between them. Germline values: CDR1 LNHNV, CDR2 YYDKDF (reference sequence). The DNA for the CDR3 is TGTGCCACCAGCAGAGATATTGGGGGGCAAGGCTACACCTTC. This translates into CATSRDIGGQGYTF.

This clonotype occurred many times. The gene calls are TRBV21-1 and TRBJ1-2; the table's D call, TRBD1, has no DNA check behind it. TRBV21-1 is an annotated pseudogene. CDR3 length: 15 residues. The CDR3 spells CASSKVEGARSGYTF. The CDR3, as DNA: TGTGCCAGCAGCAAAGTTGAAGGGGCGCGGAGTGGCTACACCTTC.